What follows describes a single T cell receptor beta chain. Its antigen is still unknown. These data originate in a study of T cell responses to AZD1222 COVID-19 vaccine. Broader study findings: Clonal diversity was possibly underestimated, and the donors were mostly white British, with more females. Within unmutated variant regions lay the reported targets of nearly half of spike-specific TCRs.

CDR1 and CDR2 (germline): PRHDT, FYEKMQ (reference sequence). This CDR3 contains 15 residues. V was pared by 1 base and J by 0 bases, with 9 bases between. Sequenced by immunoSEQ multiplex PCR; TCRdb stores in-frame clones only, minus some. The table lists nearly 110,000 clones, about 90% of them singletons. The source is an adult in good health. The rearrangement uses TRBV13 and TRBJ1-1; the D gene is possibly TRBD1 (6 bases). This specimen consisted of peripheral blood, obtained on day 0 of AZD1222 vaccination. In DNA, the CDR3 is TGTGCCAGCAGCTTAGACAGGGACTTGAACACTGAAGCTTTCTTT. Residues: CASSLDRDLNTEAFF.